This TCR beta chain was identified during a study of blood T cells in healthy people across ages. Whole-study results and caveats: There were more naive CD4+ cells and higher diversity in long-lived donors than in aged donors.

This clonotype was seen at least ten times. Its antigen remains unidentified. The CDR3 has 14 amino acids. Unmatched junction bases numbered 4, after V lost 2 bases and J lost 3 bases. Then a second PCR, running roughly 6 to 11 cycles, was carried out with a sample-barcoded 5' primer and a J-beta primer mix. Each CDR3 protein gets one entry after TCRdb re-called the 5' RACE reads with MiXCR. This table has 750,000 to 1,000,000 distinct CDR3 sequences, under 35% appearing once. These data also formed part of another study, on T cells of mothers and their children. That report notes: Healthy Caucasian mothers, a few in number, and their six children were the donors. Biologically related mothers and children overlapped slightly more than unrelated pairs, a non-significant difference. None of the identified T cell clones proved to be persistent microchimeric clones.

J is TRBJ2-7 and V is TRBV12-3 or TRBV12-4, with 7 bases identical to TRBD1. The TCR sequence derives from a woman in her forties in good health. The sample consisted of blood. CDR3 loop: CASSLTQGNYEQYF. The DNA of the CDR3 is TGTGCCAGCAGTTTAACACAGGGGAACTACGAGCAGTACTTC.